This T cell receptor beta chain was found in a study of CD8 T cells in ankylosing spondylitis. Study-level points and caveats: Both synovial fluid and blood in reactive arthritis had previously been reported to carry some motif variants. Clones that were linked to disease were CD8+ and were relatively rare in peripheral blood. Roughly eight highly homologous variants made up a TCR beta motif that seemed to typify ankylosing spondylitis blood.

Making use of molecular barcodes, quantitative 5'-RACE generated TCR beta libraries. TCRdb re-called the 5' RACE reads with MiXCR, one entry per CDR3 protein. Of about 250,000 distinct CDR3 sequences listed, more than 9% were seen once; the top ten hold around 2.6%. In its sample, this clonotype was seen a few times. The target antigen is unknown. Trimming shortened V by 2 bases and J by 7 bases, and 6 bases separated the two germline ends. In germline, CDR1 is MNHNY, CDR2 SVGAGI (reference sequence). The CDR3 extends over 12 amino acids. V gene TRBV6-6 combines with J gene TRBJ2-1; D call uncertain. The TCR comes from a male donor with ankylosing spondylitis or in good health (not recorded which). The sample consisted of blood, either unsorted or a sorted T cell fraction (not recorded which). CDR3 coding DNA: TGTGCCAGCAGTTACGGTCCTAATGAGCAGTTCTTC. Translating gives CASSYGPNEQFF.